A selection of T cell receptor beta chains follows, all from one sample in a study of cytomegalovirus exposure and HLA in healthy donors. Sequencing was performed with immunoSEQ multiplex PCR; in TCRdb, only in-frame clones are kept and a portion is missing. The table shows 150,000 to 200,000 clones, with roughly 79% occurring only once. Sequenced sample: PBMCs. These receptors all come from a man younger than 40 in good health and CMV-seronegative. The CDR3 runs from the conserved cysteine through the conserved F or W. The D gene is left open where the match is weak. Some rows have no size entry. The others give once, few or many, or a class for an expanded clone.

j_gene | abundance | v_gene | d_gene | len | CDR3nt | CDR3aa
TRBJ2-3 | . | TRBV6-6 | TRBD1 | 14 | TGTGCCAGCAGTCGGACAGGGAGCACAGATACGCAGTATTTT | CASSRTGSTDTQYF
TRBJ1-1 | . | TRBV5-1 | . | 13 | TGCGCCAGCAGCTTGCAATCAGGTTCTGAAGCTTTCTTT | CASSLQSGSEAFF
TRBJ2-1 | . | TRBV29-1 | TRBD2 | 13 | TGCAGCGGAGAAGCGGGAGGGCTGAATGAGCAGTTCTTC | CSGEAGGLNEQFF
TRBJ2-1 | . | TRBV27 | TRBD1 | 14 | TGTGCCAGCAGTTTCCACGGACAGGTCAATGAGCAGTTCTTC | CASSFHGQVNEQFF
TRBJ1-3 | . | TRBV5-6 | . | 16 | TGTGCCAGCAGCTTGGATGCGCTTAGGGGCGGAAACACCATATATTTT | CASSLDALRGGNTIYF
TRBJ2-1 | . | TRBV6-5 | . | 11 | TGTGCCAGCAGAGGGGTGAATGAGCAGTTCTTC | CASRGVNEQFF
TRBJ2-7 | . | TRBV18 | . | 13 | TGTGCCAGCTCCCCAAGCCAAGACTACGAGCAGTACTTC | CASSPSQDYEQYF
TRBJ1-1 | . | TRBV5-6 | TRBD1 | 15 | TGTGCCAGCAGCTTGCCGGGACAGGGCGGCGCTGAAGCTTTCTTT | CASSLPGQGGAEAFF
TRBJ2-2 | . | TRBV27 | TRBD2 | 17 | TGTGCCAGCAGTTTAAATGGACGTAGCGGGAGTACCGGGGAGCTGTTTTTT | CASSLNGRSGSTGELFF
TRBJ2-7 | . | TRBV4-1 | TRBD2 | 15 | TGCGCCAGCAGCCAAGATACTAGCGGGATTGACGAGCAGTACTTC | CASSQDTSGIDEQYF
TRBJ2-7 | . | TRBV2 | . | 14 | TGTGCCAGCAACAAGGGGTTTCTCTCCTACGAGCAGTACTTC | CASNKGFLSYEQYF
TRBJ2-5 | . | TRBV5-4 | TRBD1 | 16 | TGTGCCAGCAGCCCCCCTCGGACAGGGGACCAAGAGACCCAGTACTTC | CASSPPRTGDQETQYF
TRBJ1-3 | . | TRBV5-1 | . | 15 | TGCGCCAGCAGCCCCGGACAGCTCTCTGGAAACACCATATATTTT | CASSPGQLSGNTIYF
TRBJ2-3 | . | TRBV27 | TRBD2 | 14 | TGTGCCAGCAGTTTAGGAGTAGCGGGAGATACGCAGTATTTT | CASSLGVAGDTQYF
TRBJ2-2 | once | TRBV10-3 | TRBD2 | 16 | TGTGCCATCAGTGGACTAGCGGGAGCGAATGCCGGGGAGCTGTTTTTT | CAISGLAGANAGELFF
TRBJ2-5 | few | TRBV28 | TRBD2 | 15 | TGTGCCAGCAGTTTACCCCAGCGGGGCCAAGAGACCCAGTACTTC | CASSLPQRGQETQYF
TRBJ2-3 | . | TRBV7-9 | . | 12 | TGTGCCAGCAGCGCGATCACAGATACGCAGTATTTT | CASSAITDTQYF
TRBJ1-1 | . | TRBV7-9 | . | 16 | TGTGCCAGCAGCTTAGGTTCATACGGTATGAACACTGAAGCTTTCTTT | CASSLGSYGMNTEAFF
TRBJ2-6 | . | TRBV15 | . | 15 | TGTGCCACCAGCAGACAGGACTCTGGGGCCAACGTCCTGACTTTC | CATSRQDSGANVLTF
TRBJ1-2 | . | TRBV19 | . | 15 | TGTGCCAGTACCCCGCGGGTGGTGACTAACTATGGCTACACCTTC | CASTPRVVTNYGYTF
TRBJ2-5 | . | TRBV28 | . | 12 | TGTGCCAGCAGTCAGCCGACGGGGGCCCAGTACTTC | CASSQPTGAQYF
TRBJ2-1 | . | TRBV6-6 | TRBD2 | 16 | TGTGCCAGCAGTCGGACAGCTAGCGGGGTATACAATGAGCAGTTCTTC | CASSRTASGVYNEQFF
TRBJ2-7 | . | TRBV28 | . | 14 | TGTGCCAGCAGTTCAACGGGAGACCTCTACGAGCAGTACTTC | CASSSTGDLYEQYF
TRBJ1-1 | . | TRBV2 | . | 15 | TGTGCCAGCAGTGGCCGACAGCTTATGAACACTGAAGCTTTCTTT | CASSGRQLMNTEAFF
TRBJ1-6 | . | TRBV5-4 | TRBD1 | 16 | TGTGCCAGCACCCCGGGACAGGGAGGCTATAATTCACCCCTCCACTTT | CASTPGQGGYNSPLHF
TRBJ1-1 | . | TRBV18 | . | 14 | TGTGCCAGCTCACCACCGCGCCAGAACACTGAAGCTTTCTTT | CASSPPRQNTEAFF
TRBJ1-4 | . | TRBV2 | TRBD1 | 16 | TGTGCCAGCAGTAGGGACAGGGGTACAACTAATGAAAAACTGTTTTTT | CASSRDRGTTNEKLFF